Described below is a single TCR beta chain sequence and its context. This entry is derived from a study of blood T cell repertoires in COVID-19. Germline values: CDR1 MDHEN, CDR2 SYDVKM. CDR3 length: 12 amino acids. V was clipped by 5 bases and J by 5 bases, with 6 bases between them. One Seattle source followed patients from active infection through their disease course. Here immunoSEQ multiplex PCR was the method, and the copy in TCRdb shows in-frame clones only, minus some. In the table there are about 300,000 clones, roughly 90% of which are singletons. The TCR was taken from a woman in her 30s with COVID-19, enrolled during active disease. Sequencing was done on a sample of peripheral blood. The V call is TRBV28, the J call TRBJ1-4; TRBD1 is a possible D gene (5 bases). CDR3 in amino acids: CASSHRNEKLFF. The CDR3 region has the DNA TGTGCCAGCAGTCACAGGAATGAAAAACTGTTTTTT.